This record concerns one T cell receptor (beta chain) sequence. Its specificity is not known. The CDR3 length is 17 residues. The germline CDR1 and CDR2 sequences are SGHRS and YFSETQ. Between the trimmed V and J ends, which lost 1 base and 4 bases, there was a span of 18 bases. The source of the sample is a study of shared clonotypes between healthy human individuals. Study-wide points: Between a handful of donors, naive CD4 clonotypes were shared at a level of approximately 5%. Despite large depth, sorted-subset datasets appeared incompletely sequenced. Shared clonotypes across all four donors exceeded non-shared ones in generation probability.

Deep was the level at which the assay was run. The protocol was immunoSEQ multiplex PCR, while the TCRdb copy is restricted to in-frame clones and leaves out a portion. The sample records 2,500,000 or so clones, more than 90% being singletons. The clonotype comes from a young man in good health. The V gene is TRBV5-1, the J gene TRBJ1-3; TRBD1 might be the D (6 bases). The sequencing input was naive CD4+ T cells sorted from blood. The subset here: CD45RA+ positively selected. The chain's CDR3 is CASSLQLTGFRGNTIYF. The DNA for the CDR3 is TGCGCCAGCAGCTTGCAACTGACAGGATTTAGGGGAAACACCATATATTTT. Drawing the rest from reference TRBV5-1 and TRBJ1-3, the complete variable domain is KAGVTQTPRYLIKTRGQQVTLSCSPISGHRSVSWYQQTPGQGLQFLFEYFSETQRNKGNFPGRFSGRQFSNSRSEMNVSTLELGDSALYLCASSLQLTGFRGNTIYFGEGSWLTVV.